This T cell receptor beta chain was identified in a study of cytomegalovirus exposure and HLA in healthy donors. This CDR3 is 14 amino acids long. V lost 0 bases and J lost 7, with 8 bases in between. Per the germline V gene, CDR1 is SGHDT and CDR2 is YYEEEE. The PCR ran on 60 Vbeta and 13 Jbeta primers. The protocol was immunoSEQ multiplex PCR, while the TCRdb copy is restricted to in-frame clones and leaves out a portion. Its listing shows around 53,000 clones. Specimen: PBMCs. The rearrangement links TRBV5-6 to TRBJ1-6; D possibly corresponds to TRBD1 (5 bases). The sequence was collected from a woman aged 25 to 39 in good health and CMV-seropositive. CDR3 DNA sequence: TGTGCCAGCAGCTTGGTCAGGACAAATTCACCCCTCCACTTT. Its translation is CASSLVRTNSPLHF.